This TCR beta chain stems from a study of PD-1 blockade in classical Hodgkin lymphoma (dated by TCRdb to 2019 to 2021). Regarding the research as a whole: The study used CyTOF and TCR beta sequencing to define a peripheral blood immune signature of response to PD-1 blockade in classical Hodgkin lymphoma. Study-wide findings and limitations: Baseline TCR diversity was reported to be lower in newly diagnosed patients than in healthy donors and to be lower still in relapsed/refractory patients. The study covered only a single clinical trial cohort, and the causes of the repertoire differences, possibly disease activity or prior therapy, were still not defined.

The Qiagen DNeasy kit was used to extract genomic DNA from unsorted PBMCs and from the negatively selected CD4+ and CD8+ fractions. TCR beta CDR3 regions were amplified by immunoSEQ multiplex PCR using primers annealing to V and J segments. A synthetic immune receptor repertoire was used to minimize amplification bias, and any residual bias was removed computationally once sequencing was done. The original pipeline was this. Custom Python scripts were used to quantify repertoire diversity as the Shannon entropy index. Unsorted, CD4+ and CD8+ repertoires were examined separately, except in combined analyses, for which CD4+ and CD8+ sequences were merged in silico. The immuneACCESS repertoire file appears here via TCRdb, limited to in-frame rearrangements. These files lack a portion of the clones; in checked studies, under half of the deficit traces to unresolved V genes, and the cause of the others is not known. V and J calls and clone size are copied from that table; D and trimming were computed from the DNA. The sample data list tens of thousands of clones, and roughly 92% of these were observed just once. The ten largest clones represent more than 2% of the sample.

In regard to this clone: Its antigen remains undetermined. There are no base qualities to consult, and no much larger clone falls within one base.

Based on the germline V gene (reference sequence), the CDR1 and CDR2 sequences are MNHNY and SVGAGI. V and J are truncated by 6 bases and 1 base respectively, leaving an intervening sequence of 3 bases. The CDR3, from cysteine to phenylalanine, totals 11 residues. The entry retains the CDR3 DNA only, 33 bases that are in frame from base 1. The time point label here, explained by the study, means: newly diagnosed, previously untreated cHL patient sample. To serve as a comparison group for the relapsed/refractory trial patients, PBMCs were sequenced from patients with newly diagnosed, previously untreated classical Hodgkin lymphoma. After peripheral blood was drawn into 8 mL Vacutainer Cell Preparation Tubes, PBMCs were isolated by centrifugation and then cryopreserved.

The sequencing input was peripheral blood mononuclear cells (PBMCs). The sequence joins TRBV6-6 to TRBJ2-5; the D gene assignment is ambiguous. This clonotype was sampled from a human donor with classical Hodgkin lymphoma. The bases read TGTGCCAGCAGGCGCCAAGAGACCCAGTACTTC. This is translated as CASRRQETQYF.